Listed below are T cell receptor beta chains from one sample, sequenced in a study of OX40 agonist ivuxolimab in advanced cancers. Libraries were prepared by immunoSEQ multiplex PCR; TCRdb keeps only in-frame clonotypes and omits some of them. The table lists tens of thousands of clones, 70% to 90% of them singletons. This sample comprised CD4+ or CD8+ T cells sorted from blood, obtained in a trial of the OX40 agonist ivuxolimab. These receptors all come from an adult with an advanced solid tumor such as melanoma, head and neck, liver or kidney cancer. Both conserved end residues are part of each CDR3. The order of the fields is J gene, V gene, clone size, D gene, CDR3 DNA, CDR3 protein. The D gene is left open where the match is weak. Where a row states a size, it is once, few, many or the class of an expanded clone; other rows omit it.

>TRBJ2-7|TRBV5-4|-|TRBD1
TGTGCCAGCAGCCCCGGGACAGGGTCCATCGAGCAGTACTTC
CASSPGTGSIEQYF
>TRBJ2-1|TRBV6-4|once|-
TGTGCCAGCAGCCCGGGGCAGAATGAGCAGTTCTTC
CASSPGQNEQFF
>TRBJ1-1|TRBV15|-|-
TGTGCCACCAGCAGGGTTGTTAACACTGAAGCTTTCTTT
CATSRVVNTEAFF
>TRBJ2-1|TRBV2|-|TRBD2
TGTGCCAGCAGTGAGGGAGGGTGGGGTACCAATGAGCAGTTCTTC
CASSEGGWGTNEQFF
>TRBJ2-1|TRBV27|-|-
TGTGCCAGCAGTCCAACGGGACCCATCAATGAGCAGTTCTTC
CASSPTGPINEQFF
>TRBJ2-2|TRBV9|-|-
TGTGCCAGCAGCCCTTCGGCCGGGGAGCTGTTTTTT
CASSPSAGELFF
>TRBJ1-1|TRBV4-3|-|-
TGCGCCAGCAGCCAAGAGGTCATCTACACTGAAGCTTTCTTT
CASSQEVIYTEAFF
>TRBJ2-5|TRBV11-2|-|-
TGTGCCAGCAGGCCCCCGAGCGGGGAGACCCAGTACTTC
CASRPPSGETQYF
>TRBJ2-7|TRBV10-2|-|TRBD2
TGCGCCAGCAAAAGCGGGAGCTTGTACGAGCAGTACTTC
CASKSGSLYEQYF
>TRBJ2-5|TRBV19|few|-
TGTGCCAGCAAACAGACTGGTTACTTTGAGACCCAGTACTTC
CASKQTGYFETQYF
>TRBJ2-2|TRBV27|-|-
TGTGCCAGCAAGAGGTATTGGGGGGACACCGGGGAGCTGTTTTTT
CASKRYWGDTGELFF
>TRBJ2-7|TRBV4-3|few|-
TGCGCCAGCAGCCAAGGAGGGGGAAACTACGAGCAGTACTTC
CASSQGGGNYEQYF
>TRBJ2-3|TRBV7-9|-|TRBD1
TGTGCCAGCAGCCCAGGACAGGCGCCTTTCACAGATACGCAGTATTTT
CASSPGQAPFTDTQYF
>TRBJ2-5|TRBV4-3|few|-
TGCGCCAGCAGCCAAGATCGGGTGGGTCAAGAGACCCAGTACTTC
CASSQDRVGQETQYF
>TRBJ2-2|TRBV11-2|-|-
TGTGCCAGCAGCCCCACCCCGGGCGGGAACACCGGGGAGCTGTTTTTT
CASSPTPGGNTGELFF
>TRBJ1-2|TRBV5-6|-|-
TGTGCCAGCAGCTTGATCACAGGGATGTCTAACTATGGCTACACCTTC
CASSLITGMSNYGYTF
>TRBJ2-5|TRBV11-2|-|-
TGTGCCAGCAGCGGAATACGGGAGACCCAGTACTTC
CASSGIRETQYF
>TRBJ2-7|TRBV14|once|-
TGTGCCAGCAGCCAAGCACACTACGAGCAGTACTTC
CASSQAHYEQYF
>TRBJ2-7|TRBV4-1|-|TRBD2
TGCGCCAGCAGCCAAGAAGGTCTAGCGGCCTACGAGCAGTACTTC
CASSQEGLAAYEQYF
>TRBJ1-4|TRBV28|-|-
TGTGCCAGCAGAGTTACAGGGAGTGGGGAAAAACTGTTTTTT
CASRVTGSGEKLFF
>TRBJ2-3|TRBV11-3|-|-
TGTGCCAGCAGCTCCCGTATTAGCGGAGCTACAATCACAGATACGCAGTATTTT
CASSSRISGATITDTQYF
>TRBJ1-1|TRBV28|-|TRBD1
TGTGCCAGCATTAAAGATTCAGGGGGAAGTCTCAATGAAGCTTTCTTT
CASIKDSGGSLNEAFF